This record looks at one TCR beta chain sequence and its context. This record comes from a study of T cells in Graves' hyperthyroidism and ophthalmopathy. TCR beta CDR3 region amplification was performed from RNA transcripts. With the HTBI primer set, the TCR CDR3 went through a first round of RT-PCR. Each CDR3 protein gets one entry after TCRdb re-called the multiplex PCR reads with MiXCR. The data show 500,000 to 800,000 distinct CDR3 sequences, roughly 45% seen once. Patients were excluded because of uncontrolled infection, other autoimmune disease, pregnancy or lactation. The sequence came from an adult man with Graves' disease, either hyperthyroidism or ophthalmopathy (not recorded which). The sample consisted of peripheral blood or thyroid tissue (not recorded which).

CDR3 residues: CASSLVSTTNEAFF. The CDR3 DNA reads as TGTGCCAGCAGCTTAGTTTCCACAACTAATGAAGCTTTCTTT. This sequence joins TRBV7-8 and TRBJ1-1; D not resolved. The germline V gene encodes CDR1 SGHVS and CDR2 FQNEAQ. The CDR3 contains 14 residues. Trimming stripped 1 base from V and 7 bases from J, with 13 bases between.